This T cell receptor beta chain was identified in a study of blood T cell repertoires in COVID-19. Looking at the study overall: Sample material is recorded as cDNA or gDNA derived from T cells, B-cell-depleted T cells, or PBMCs.

Profiling relied on immunoSEQ multiplex PCR, and the TCRdb table lists in-frame clones only, not all of them. The table lists around 120,000 clones, 88% of them singletons. The V gene's germline CDR1 is MDHEN and CDR2 SYDVKM. This CDR3 is 16 amino acids long. Trimming at V came to 5 bases and at J to 10 bases, leaving 12 bases not matched to a gene. This TCR came from a human donor in a cohort sampled during active COVID-19. The specimen was peripheral blood. The J gene is TRBJ1-6, the V gene TRBV28; 9 bases match TRBD1. CDR3 region: CASSPRQGGGGSPLHF. The CDR3 DNA sequence: TGTGCCAGCAGTCCGAGACAGGGGGGGGGAGGCTCACCCCTCCACTTT. Together with reference TRBV28 and TRBJ1-6, the CDR3 gives the full variable domain: DVKVTQSSRYLVKRTGEKVFLECVQDMDHENMFWYRQDPGLGLRLIYFSYDVKMKEKGDIPEGYSVSREKKERFSLILESASTNQTSMYLCASSPRQGGGGSPLHFGNGTRLTVT.